Sequencing of this T cell receptor (beta chain) was carried out in a study of CD8 T cells in Susac syndrome. Random hexamers were used to reverse transcribe the RNA input (about 0.45 to 1 ug). TCRdb re-analysed the immunoSEQ multiplex PCR reads in MiXCR, keeping a single row per CDR3 protein. Here the sample spans fewer than 200,000 distinct CDR3 sequences, 85% to 95% being singletons. In germline, CDR1 is SGHTA, CDR2 FQGNSA. With 0 bases removed from V and 3 bases from J, the gap between germline ends came to 12 bases. The length of the CDR3 is 15 residues. V usage is TRBV7-2 and J usage is TRBJ2-7; perhaps TRBD1 as D (6 bases). Source material: CD4+ T cells from PBMCs. The clonotype comes from a human donor in good health. The CDR3 loop is CASSLAGTTSYEQYF. As DNA, the CDR3 is TGTGCCAGCAGCTTAGCAGGGACAACGAGCTACGAGCAGTACTTC.